This T cell receptor (beta chain) was observed in a study of shared clonotypes between healthy human individuals. This CDR3 comprises 14 residues. Germline CDR1 and CDR2: SGHDN and FVKESK. Trimming pared 2 bases from V and 4 bases from J, leaving 10 bases between. This was a deep-level run. Some clones are missing from TCRdb's copy, which holds only in-frame ones; the method was immunoSEQ multiplex PCR. The sample contains around 2,000,000 clones, 90% to 95% of which appear only once. Sequences were obtained from naive CD4+ T cells sorted from blood. The subset denotes: CD45RA+ positively selected. This sequence joins TRBV14 and TRBJ2-3; possible D gene TRBD2, 5 bases. This clonotype originated in a man aged 18 to 29 in good health. In nucleotides, the CDR3 is TGTGCCAGCAGCCAACGGGGTACCCCAGATACGCAGTATTTT. Its translation: CASSQRGTPDTQYF.